The rows below give T cell receptor beta chains drawn from one sample of a study of control samples from healthy donors and cancer patients. Generated by immunoSEQ multiplex PCR, the TCRdb table keeps only in-frame clones and is missing some. This repertoire shows some 160,000 clones, about 94% found once; its top ten account for over 6.5%. The sequencing input was blood. The receptors were gathered from a middle-aged woman in good health. CDR3s include the opening cysteine and the closing phenylalanine or tryptophan. D genes are given only for firm matches. Not all rows give a size; the values are once, few, many and, for expanded clones, a class.

d_call,clone_size,v_call,j_call,cdr3_nt,cdr3_aa
TRBD1,NA,TRBV4-1,TRBJ2-7,TGCGCCAGCAGCCCTGGACAGGGGAACTACGAGCAGTACTTC,CASSPGQGNYEQYF
NA,NA,TRBV7-2,TRBJ2-2,TGTGCCAGCAGCTTAGTGGTACAGAACACCGGGGAGCTGTTTTTT,CASSLVVQNTGELFF
NA,NA,TRBV15,TRBJ2-3,TGTGCCACCAGCCGTACTAGGAGCACAGATACGCAGTATTTT,CATSRTRSTDTQYF
TRBD1,NA,TRBV5-4,TRBJ2-1,TGTGCCAGCAGCCCGGGGACAGACTCCTACAATGAGCAGTTCTTC,CASSPGTDSYNEQFF
TRBD1,NA,TRBV12-3/TRBV12-4,TRBJ1-1,TGTGCCAGCAGGACAGGGCCCCCTGAAGCTTTCTTT,CASRTGPPEAFF
NA,NA,TRBV27,TRBJ1-1,TGTGCCAGCAGTTTATTCGGGGGGATGAACACTGAAGCTTTCTTT,CASSLFGGMNTEAFF
TRBD2,NA,TRBV5-1,TRBJ2-5,TGCGCCAGCAGCTCGACTAGCGGGGGGGCCAAAGAGACCCAGTACTTC,CASSSTSGGAKETQYF
TRBD2,NA,TRBV12-3/TRBV12-4,TRBJ2-1,TGTGCCAGCAGTTGGGACTACTACAATGAGCAGTTCTTC,CASSWDYYNEQFF
NA,NA,TRBV18,TRBJ1-3,TGTGCCAGCTCACCCGGGGGCGTCCGCTCTGGAAACACCATATATTTT,CASSPGGVRSGNTIYF
NA,NA,TRBV27,TRBJ1-6,TGTGCCAGCAGCCCGGGCCGTAATTCACCCCTCCACTTT,CASSPGRNSPLHF
TRBD1,NA,TRBV7-9,TRBJ1-2,TGTGCCAGCAGCCCCCGACAGGGGGTCGGCTACACCTTC,CASSPRQGVGYTF
TRBD1,NA,TRBV2,TRBJ1-5,TGTGCCAGCGAGGTAGACAGGGGTGGCAATCAGCCCCAGCATTTT,CASEVDRGGNQPQHF
NA,NA,TRBV2,TRBJ1-5,TGTGCCAGCAAAAGAGACGGGAATCAGCCCCAGCATTTT,CASKRDGNQPQHF
TRBD1,NA,TRBV5-1,TRBJ2-1,TGCGCCAGCGGGCGGACAGGGGTAGGGTTTAGTGAGCAGTTCTTC,CASGRTGVGFSEQFF
NA,NA,TRBV3-1/TRBV3-2,TRBJ1-3,TGTGCCAGCAGCGGGCGGACAGTCCTCTCTGGAAACACCATATATTTT,CASSGRTVLSGNTIYF
NA,NA,TRBV7-2,TRBJ2-3,TGTGCCAGCAGCTATGAACAGGGATCAGATACGCAGTATTTT,CASSYEQGSDTQYF
TRBD1,NA,TRBV6-2/TRBV6-3,TRBJ1-4,TGTGCCAGCAGTTACCATGGTACAGGGGAAGAAAAACTGTTTTTT,CASSYHGTGEEKLFF
NA,NA,TRBV19,TRBJ1-2,TGTGCCAGTAGTATCTTGACCTCAACTAACTATGGCTACACCTTC,CASSILTSTNYGYTF
TRBD1,NA,TRBV5-6,TRBJ1-2,TGTGCCAGCAGCTATCCGGGACAGGGGGCCCATGGCTACACCTTC,CASSYPGQGAHGYTF
NA,few,TRBV7-9,TRBJ2-7,TGTGCCAGCAGCCTGGCAGGCGGCACCTACGAGCAGTACTTC,CASSLAGGTYEQYF
NA,NA,TRBV11-2,TRBJ2-7,TGTGCCAGCAGCTTAGATGACAGCCAAGTACGGGAGCAGTACTTC,CASSLDDSQVREQYF
NA,NA,TRBV5-6,TRBJ1-2,TGTGCCAGCAGCCCCCTTCGGCGGGGCGAGGATTATGGCTACACCTTC,CASSPLRRGEDYGYTF